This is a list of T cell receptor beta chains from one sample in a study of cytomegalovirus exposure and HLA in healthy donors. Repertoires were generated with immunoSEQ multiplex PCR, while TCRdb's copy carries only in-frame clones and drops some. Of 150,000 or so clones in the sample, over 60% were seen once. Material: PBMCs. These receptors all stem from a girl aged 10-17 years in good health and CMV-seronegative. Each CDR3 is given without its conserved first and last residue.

CDR3aa: ATRTGRDYEQY; j_gene: TRBJ2-7; v_gene: TRBV5-4
CDR3aa: ASSDTGGGYYGYT; j_gene: TRBJ1-2; v_gene: TRBV28
CDR3aa: ATSRVPGQGYGYT; j_gene: TRBJ1-2; v_gene: TRBV15
CDR3aa: ASSWDTNTGELF; j_gene: TRBJ2-2; v_gene: TRBV6-5
CDR3aa: ASSLLGPTGAPPEAF; j_gene: TRBJ1-1; v_gene: TRBV27
CDR3aa: ASSLGSNTEAF; j_gene: TRBJ1-1; v_gene: TRBV27
CDR3aa: AWRIQGLYEQY; j_gene: TRBJ2-7; v_gene: TRBV30
CDR3aa: ASSVSGLSHETQY; j_gene: TRBJ2-5; v_gene: TRBV9
CDR3aa: ASSLNYGYT; j_gene: TRBJ1-2; v_gene: TRBV9
CDR3aa: AWSIGGTYEQY; j_gene: TRBJ2-7; v_gene: TRBV30
CDR3aa: ASSLLDNLGPQH; j_gene: TRBJ1-5; v_gene: TRBV27
CDR3aa: AISPQGNEQY; j_gene: TRBJ2-7; v_gene: TRBV10-3
CDR3aa: ASSQDDRDQETQY; j_gene: TRBJ2-5; v_gene: TRBV14
CDR3aa: ASSGTGTGELGTQY; j_gene: TRBJ2-5; v_gene: TRBV5-1
CDR3aa: ASSLRQKETQY; j_gene: TRBJ2-5; v_gene: TRBV5-1
CDR3aa: ASSEAPSGGYNEQF; j_gene: TRBJ2-1; v_gene: TRBV2
CDR3aa: ASSKGRAGTSGENSYEQY; j_gene: TRBJ2-7; v_gene: TRBV21-1
CDR3aa: ASRPLMAGQPQH; j_gene: TRBJ1-5; v_gene: TRBV27
CDR3aa: ASSYSRRQNTEAF; j_gene: TRBJ1-1; v_gene: TRBV6-5
CDR3aa: ASSQAPNYGYT; j_gene: TRBJ1-2; v_gene: TRBV6-4
CDR3aa: ASSDEEGTEAF; j_gene: TRBJ1-1; v_gene: TRBV2
CDR3aa: SAKQNTEAF; j_gene: TRBJ1-1; v_gene: TRBV20-1
CDR3aa: ASALVGGTGVEKLF; j_gene: TRBJ1-4; v_gene: TRBV27